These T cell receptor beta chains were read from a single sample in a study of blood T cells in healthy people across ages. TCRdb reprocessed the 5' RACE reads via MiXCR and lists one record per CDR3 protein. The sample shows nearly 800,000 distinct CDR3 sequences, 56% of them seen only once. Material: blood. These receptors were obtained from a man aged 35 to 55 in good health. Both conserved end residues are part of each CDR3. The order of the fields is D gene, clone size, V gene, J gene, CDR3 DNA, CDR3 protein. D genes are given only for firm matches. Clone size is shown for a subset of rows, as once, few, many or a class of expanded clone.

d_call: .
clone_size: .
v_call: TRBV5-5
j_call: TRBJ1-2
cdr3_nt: TGTGCCAGCAGCTCAAACAGGGTTTCAAGGTCGTCTGGCTACACCTTC
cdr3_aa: CASSSNRVSRSSGYTF

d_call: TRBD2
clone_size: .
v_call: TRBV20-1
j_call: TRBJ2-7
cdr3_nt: TGCAGTGCTAGAGACCTCAATAGCGGGTTCATCTACGAGCAGTACTTC
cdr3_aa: CSARDLNSGFIYEQYF

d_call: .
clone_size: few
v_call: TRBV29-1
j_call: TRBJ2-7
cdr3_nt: TGCAGCGTTGAATGGGGGCCCAAGTACGAGCAGTACTTC
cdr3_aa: CSVEWGPKYEQYF

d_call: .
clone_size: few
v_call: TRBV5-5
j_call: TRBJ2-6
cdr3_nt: TGTGCCAGCAGCTTGGTCATAGGTGCTGGGGCCAACGTCCTGACTTTC
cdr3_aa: CASSLVIGAGANVLTF

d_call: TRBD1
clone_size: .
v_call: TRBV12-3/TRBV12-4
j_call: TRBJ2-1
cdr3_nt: TGTGCCAGCAGTACCAGAGGACAGGGGGAGTTCTTC
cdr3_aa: CASSTRGQGEFF

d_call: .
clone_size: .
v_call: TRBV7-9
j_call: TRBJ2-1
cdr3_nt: TGTGCCAGCAGCTTAGGACCGGGCCGCAATGAGCAGTTCTTC
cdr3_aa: CASSLGPGRNEQFF

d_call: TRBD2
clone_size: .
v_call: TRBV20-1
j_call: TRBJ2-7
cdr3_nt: TGCAGTGCCCCAAGGGCTAGCGGGAGTGGTTCCTACAATGAGCAGTACTTC
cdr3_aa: CSAPRASGSGSYNEQYF

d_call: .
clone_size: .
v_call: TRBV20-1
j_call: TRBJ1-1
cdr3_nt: TGCAGTGCTAGAGATGATTGGGGTGGTGAAGCTTTCTTT
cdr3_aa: CSARDDWGGEAFF

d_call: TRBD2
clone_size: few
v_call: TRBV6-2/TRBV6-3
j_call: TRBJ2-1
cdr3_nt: TGTGCCAGCCAGGGAACTAGCGGGTCCCGGGAGCAGTTCTTC
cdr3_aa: CASQGTSGSREQFF

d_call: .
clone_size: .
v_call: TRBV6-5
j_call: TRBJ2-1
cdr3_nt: TGTGCCAGCAGTTCCTCCCCCCCCTTCAATGAGCAGTTCTTC
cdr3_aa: CASSSSPPFNEQFF

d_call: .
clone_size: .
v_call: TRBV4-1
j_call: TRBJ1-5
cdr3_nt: TGCGCCAGCAGCCAGGGGGGGCAGTACAATCAGCCCCAGCATTTT
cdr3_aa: CASSQGGQYNQPQHF

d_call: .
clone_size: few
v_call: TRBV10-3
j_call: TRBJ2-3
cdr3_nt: TGTGCCATCTTTAGCGGCCACACAGATACGCAGTATTTT
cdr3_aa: CAIFSGHTDTQYF

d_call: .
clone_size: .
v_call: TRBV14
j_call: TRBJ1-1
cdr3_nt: TGTGCCTGCAGCCAAGTAGGGAGGCCGGGGGATGAAGCTTTCTTT
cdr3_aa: CACSQVGRPGDEAFF

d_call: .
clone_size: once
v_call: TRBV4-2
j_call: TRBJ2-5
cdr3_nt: TGTGCCAGCAGCCAAGATCCGATTGAGACCCAGTACTTC
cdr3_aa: CASSQDPIETQYF